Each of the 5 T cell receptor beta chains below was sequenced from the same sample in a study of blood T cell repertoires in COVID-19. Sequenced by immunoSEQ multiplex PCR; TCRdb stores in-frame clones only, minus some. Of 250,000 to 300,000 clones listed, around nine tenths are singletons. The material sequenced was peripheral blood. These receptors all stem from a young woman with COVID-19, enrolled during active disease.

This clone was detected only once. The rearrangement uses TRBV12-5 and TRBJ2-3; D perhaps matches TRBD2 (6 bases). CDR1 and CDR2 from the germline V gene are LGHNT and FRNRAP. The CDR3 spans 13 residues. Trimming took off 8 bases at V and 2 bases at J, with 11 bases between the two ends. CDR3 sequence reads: CASCSGYTDTQYF. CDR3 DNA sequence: TGTGCTAGTTGTAGCGGCTACACAGATACGCAGTATTTT.

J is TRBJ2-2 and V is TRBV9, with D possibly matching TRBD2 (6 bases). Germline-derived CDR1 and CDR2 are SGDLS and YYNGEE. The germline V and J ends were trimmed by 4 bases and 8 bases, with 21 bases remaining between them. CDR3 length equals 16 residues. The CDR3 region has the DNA TGTGCCAGCAGCTCCCCCCTTGGGGGACTCCCTGGGGAGCTGTTTTTT. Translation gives CASSSPLGGLPGELFF.

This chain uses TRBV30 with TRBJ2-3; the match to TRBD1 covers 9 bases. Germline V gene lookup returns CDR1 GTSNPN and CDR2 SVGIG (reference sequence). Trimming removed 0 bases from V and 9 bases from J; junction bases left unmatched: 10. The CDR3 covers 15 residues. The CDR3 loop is CAWSVRGTGSVTQYF. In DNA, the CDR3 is TGTGCCTGGAGTGTACGCGGGACAGGGTCTGTAACGCAGTATTTT.

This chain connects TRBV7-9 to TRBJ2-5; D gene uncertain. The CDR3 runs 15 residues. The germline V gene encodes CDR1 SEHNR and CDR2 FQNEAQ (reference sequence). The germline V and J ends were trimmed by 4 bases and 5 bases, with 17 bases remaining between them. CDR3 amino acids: CASSSVGLQAETQYF. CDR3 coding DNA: TGTGCCAGCAGCTCTGTGGGTCTACAAGCGGAGACCCAGTACTTC.

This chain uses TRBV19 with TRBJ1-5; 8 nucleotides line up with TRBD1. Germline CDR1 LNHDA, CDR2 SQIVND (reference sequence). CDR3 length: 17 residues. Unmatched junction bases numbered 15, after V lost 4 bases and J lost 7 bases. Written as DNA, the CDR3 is TGTGCCAGTAGTACCCCCGGGGACAGGTCGAGGAGACAGCCCCAGCATTTT. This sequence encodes CASSTPGDRSRRQPQHF.